Shown below are 31 T cell receptor beta chains from a single sample sequenced in a study of blood T cell repertoires in COVID-19. TCRdb's copy holds only in-frame clones and misses some; the assay was immunoSEQ multiplex PCR. The sample lists approximately 300,000 clones, roughly 90% occurring once. Sequenced material: PBMCs or T cells enriched from blood (not recorded which). The receptors derive from a woman in her twenties or thirties who had recovered from COVID-19.

The chain joins TRBV19 to TRBJ2-7, with D perhaps TRBD1 (5 bases). The CDR3 consists of 14 residues. Trimming took 6 bases from V and 6 from J, leaving 18 bases between them. Germline CDR1 and CDR2: LNHDA and SQIVND (reference sequence). The CDR3 DNA sequence: TGTGCCAGTAGGTCCCAGGGCCTTCGTGGCGAGCAGTACTTC. Its translation is CASRSQGLRGEQYF.

The CDR3 spells CASKTEWYEQYF. CDR3 sequence (DNA): TGTGCCAGCAAAACAGAATGGTACGAGCAGTACTTC. The chain links TRBV28 to TRBJ2-7; D remains ambiguous. Trimming pared 7 bases from V and 4 bases from J, leaving 11 bases between. The CDR3 totals 12 residues. CDR1 is MDHEN, CDR2 SYDVKM, per germline.

J is TRBJ2-7 and V is TRBV20-1, with 15 bases identical to TRBD2. In germline, CDR1 is DFQATT, CDR2 SNEGSKA (reference sequence). J gave up 7 bases and V 3 bases, and 13 bases lay outside the gene matches. The CDR3 covers 17 residues. The DNA of the CDR3 is TGCAGTGCTAGTGTAGATGGGACTAGCGGGAGGACGGGGGAGCAGTACTTC. It encodes CSASVDGTSGRTGEQYF.

The V call is TRBV3-1 (or the pseudogene TRBV3-2), the J call TRBJ2-3; tentative D call: TRBD2 (6 bases). Per the germline V gene, CDR1 is LGHDT and CDR2 is YNNKEL (reference sequence). Trimming left V 4 bases short and J 6 bases short, with 14 bases between. CDR3 size: 14 residues. The DNA of the CDR3 is TGTGCCAGCAGCCCAAGGACTATTTCGGATACGCAGTATTTT. It is translated as CASSPRTISDTQYF.

The gene calls are TRBV11-2 and TRBJ2-7, with TRBD2 identical over 9 bases. The CDR3 is made up of 15 amino acids. The germline V gene encodes CDR1 SGHAT and CDR2 FQNNGV. With V trimmed by 5 bases and J by 4 bases, 9 bases remained unmatched. As DNA, the CDR3 is TGTGCCAGCAGCCTGTCCCTAGCGGGAACATACGAGCAGTACTTC. Its translation: CASSLSLAGTYEQYF.

V usage is TRBV5-1 and J usage is TRBJ2-1, with D possibly TRBD1 on 5 matching bases. Germline V gene data show CDR1 as SGHRS and CDR2 as YFSETQ. Deletions cut 0 bases from V and 9 bases from J, with 13 bases between. The CDR3 sequence is 14 residues long. CDR3 sequence reads: CASSLVQVPGEQFF. In DNA form, the CDR3 reads TGCGCCAGCAGCTTGGTACAGGTGCCCGGTGAGCAGTTCTTC.

This chain connects TRBV6-1 to TRBJ2-7; maybe TRBD1 (6 bases). V lost 1 base to trimming and J lost 2 bases, with 12 bases between them. The V gene's germline CDR1 is MNHNS and CDR2 SASEGT. CDR3 length: 15 amino acids. The DNA of the CDR3 is TGTGCCAGCAGTGAAGTCCCCGGACAGACCTACGAGCAGTACTTC. It translates to CASSEVPGQTYEQYF.

The chain is built from TRBV7-2 and TRBJ1-2; maybe TRBD1 (6 bases). Germline assignment: CDR1 SGHTA and CDR2 FQGNSA. Trimming stripped 11 bases from V and 0 bases from J, with 13 bases between. The CDR3 spans 13 residues. The DNA of the CDR3 is TGTGCCGGGGGACAAACAGCTAACTATGGCTACACCTTC. It translates to CAGGQTANYGYTF.

The chain links TRBV9 to TRBJ2-7; weak D call: TRBD1 (6 bases). V was pared by 0 bases and J by 4 bases, with 11 bases between. The CDR3 consists of 14 residues. Germline CDR1 and CDR2: SGDLS and YYNGEE. CDR3 sequence: CASSVGQDLYEQYF. CDR3 DNA: TGTGCCAGCAGCGTAGGACAGGACCTTTACGAGCAGTACTTC.

V and J are TRBV5-4 and TRBJ2-2; 9 nucleotides line up with TRBD1. CDR3 size: 15 residues. The V segment lost 4 bases and the J segment 3 bases; nucleotides outside the gene matches: 4. CDR1 and CDR2 from the germline V gene are SGHNT and YYREEE (reference sequence). CDR3 in DNA: TGTGCCAGCAGCCCCGGGACAGGGTACACCGGGGAGCTGTTTTTT. Its translation is CASSPGTGYTGELFF.

V is TRBV7-9 and J is TRBJ2-1; weak D call: TRBD2 (5 bases). CDR1 is SEHNR and CDR2 is FQNEAQ in the germline V gene (reference sequence). The V gene lost 4 bases and the J gene lost 10 bases, with 14 bases spanning the gap. CDR3 length equals 13 residues. In nucleotides, the CDR3 is TGTGCCAGCAGCTCCTCGGCGGGTCACGAGCAGTTCTTC. It specifies CASSSSAGHEQFF. The variable domain in full, with the rest retrieved from reference TRBV7-9 and TRBJ2-1, is DTGVSQNPRHKITKRGQNVTFRCDPISEHNRLYWYRQTLGQGPEFLTYFQNEAQLEKSRLLSDRFSAERPKGSFSTLEIQRTEQGDSAMYLCASSSSAGHEQFFGPGTRLTVL.

Turning to this clone: The sample has other DNA sequences that encode this CDR3 too. The chain uses TRBV12-3 or TRBV12-4 and TRBJ2-3, with a weak D call TRBD1 (5 bases). Trimming left V 2 bases short and J 3 bases short, with 6 bases between. This CDR3 contains 13 residues. In DNA form, the CDR3 reads TGTGCCAGCAGTTTAAGGGGAACAGATACGCAGTATTTT. Its translation is CASSLRGTDTQYF.

This clone has just one count. The rearrangement links TRBV7-9 to TRBJ1-1; D perhaps matches TRBD1 (5 bases). CDR3 length equals 12 residues. Per germline, CDR1 SEHNR and CDR2 FQNEAQ (reference sequence). Trimming removed 5 bases at V and 6 bases at J, with 10 bases between. The CDR3 spells CASSRRGAEAFF. CDR3 coding DNA: TGTGCCAGCAGCCGAAGGGGCGCTGAAGCTTTCTTT.

V gene TRBV9 combines with J gene TRBJ2-5; tentatively, D is TRBD1 (6 bases). Germline CDR1 reads SGDLS; CDR2 reads YYNGEE. This CDR3 is 14 amino acids long. V lost 0 bases and J lost 7, with 13 bases in between. CDR3 nucleotides: TGTGCCAGCAGCGTAGAGGCACAGGGAGCGACCCAGTACTTC. This translates into CASSVEAQGATQYF. The complete variable domain, with remaining parts taken from reference TRBV9 and TRBJ2-5, reads DSGVTQTPKHLITATGQRVTLRCSPRSGDLSVYWYQQSLDQGLQFLIQYYNGEERAKGNILERFSAQQFPDLHSELNLSSLELGDSALYFCASSVEAQGATQYFGPGTRLLVL.

The chain employs TRBV2 and TRBJ1-1; 8 bases are shared with TRBD1. The trim removed 5 bases at V and 5 bases at J, leaving 10 bases unmatched. CDR1 and CDR2 (germline): SNHLY, FYNNEI. The CDR3 has 15 residues. The chain's CDR3 is CASSNTGQAGTEAFF. The DNA of the CDR3 is TGTGCCAGCAGTAATACGGGACAGGCAGGGACTGAAGCTTTCTTT. The complete variable domain, with remaining parts taken from reference TRBV2 and TRBJ1-1, reads EPEVTQTPSHQVTQMGQEVILRCVPISNHLYFYWYRQILGQKVEFLVSFYNNEISEKSEIFDDQFSVERPDGSNFTLKIRSTKLEDSAMYFCASSNTGQAGTEAFFGQGTRLTVV.

This clone was observed once. The V and J genes are TRBV7-2 and TRBJ2-7; D is perhaps TRBD2 (6 bases). The V gene lost 3 bases and the J gene lost 5 bases, with 11 bases spanning the gap. Germline V gives CDR1 SGHTA, CDR2 FQGNSA. CDR3 length: 13 residues. The CDR3 DNA reads as TGTGCCAGCAGCTTGACTAGTCCAGACGAGCAGTACTTC. Residues: CASSLTSPDEQYF.

The DNA for the CDR3 is TGTGCCAGCAGCCAACAGGCCGGGACAGGGGCCGAGCAGTACTTC. It is translated as CASSQQAGTGAEQYF. The chain carries TRBV16 and TRBJ2-7, with TRBD1 matching 10 bases. Germline loops: CDR1 KGHSY, CDR2 FQNENV. The CDR3 is made up of 15 amino acids. Unmatched junction bases numbered 7, after V lost 2 bases and J lost 6 bases.

The chain links TRBV19 to TRBJ1-3, with 8 bases fitting TRBD1. This CDR3 is built from 15 residues. CDR1 is LNHDA, CDR2 SQIVND, per germline (reference sequence). V shed 3 bases and J 2 bases; nucleotides not matched to a gene: 3. This CDR3 is CASSIPGGPGNTIYF. Written as DNA, the CDR3 is TGTGCCAGTAGTATTCCAGGGGGCCCTGGAAACACCATATATTTT. The full variable domain, completed using reference TRBV19 and TRBJ1-3, is DGGITQSPKYLFRKEGQNVTLSCEQNLNHDAMYWYRQDPGQGLRLIYYSQIVNDFQKGDIAEGYSVSREKKESFPLTVTSAQKNPTAFYLCASSIPGGPGNTIYFGEGSWLTVV.

CDR3 sequence (DNA): TGTGCCAGACCAGGGGAAACTGAAGCTTTCTTT. Translation gives CARPGETEAFF. This chain joins TRBV19 and TRBJ1-1; D is perhaps TRBD1 (6 bases). This CDR3 is built from 11 residues. V lost 9 bases to trimming and J lost 5 bases, with 10 bases between them. The germline gives CDR1 LNHDA, CDR2 SQIVND (reference sequence). The full variable domain, with the rest looked up from reference TRBV19 and TRBJ1-1, is DGGITQSPKYLFRKEGQNVTLSCEQNLNHDAMYWYRQDPGQGLRLIYYSQIVNDFQKGDIAEGYSVSREKKESFPLTVTSAQKNPTAFYLCARPGETEAFFGQGTRLTVV.

The chain uses TRBV7-2 and TRBJ2-1; 10 bases are a match to TRBD2. The CDR3 has 15 residues. With 7 bases clipped from V and 0 bases from J, the junction kept 3 bases outside the gene matches. Germline CDR1 is SGHTA and CDR2 is FQGNSA. The CDR3 loop is CASIVAGGSYNEQFF. CDR3 coding DNA: TGTGCCAGCATCGTAGCGGGAGGCTCCTACAATGAGCAGTTCTTC.

The chain joins TRBV9 to TRBJ2-2, with 9 bases matching TRBD2. The V segment lost 4 bases and the J segment 0 bases; nucleotides outside the gene matches: 4. The CDR3 runs 16 residues. Germline CDR1 and CDR2: SGDLS and YYNGEE. The CDR3 DNA follows: TGTGCCAGCAGCCCCCTAGCGGGATCGAACACCGGGGAGCTGTTTTTT. Translation: CASSPLAGSNTGELFF.

V gene TRBV28 combines with J gene TRBJ1-2; D ambiguous. Germline V gene lookup returns CDR1 MDHEN and CDR2 SYDVKM. This CDR3 has 14 amino acids. Trimming stripped 7 bases from V and 0 bases from J, with 12 bases between. The CDR3 DNA is TGTGCCAGCACTTCAGGCGCGACTAACTATGGCTACACCTTC. This translates into CASTSGATNYGYTF.

The chain combines TRBV15 with TRBJ2-7; D gene uncertain. The CDR3 is 16 amino acids. Trimming cost V 0 bases and J 5 bases, with 17 bases left between them. Germline CDR1 and CDR2: LNHNV and YYDKDF (reference sequence). CDR3 coding DNA: TGTGCCACCAGCAGAGATCGGGTTCCAATCCCCCACGAGCAGTACTTC. Encoded protein: CATSRDRVPIPHEQYF.

J is TRBJ2-4 and V is TRBV4-1; D is perhaps TRBD1 (5 bases). Germline V gives CDR1 MGHRA, CDR2 YSYEKL. The CDR3 runs 14 residues. V lost 4 bases and J 0 bases, leaving 7 bases between the germline ends. The CDR3 sequence is CASSPRVAKNIQYF. The CDR3 DNA reads TGCGCCAGCAGCCCCAGGGTAGCCAAAAACATTCAGTACTTC.

The chain employs TRBV5-1 and TRBJ1-1, with 9 positions matching TRBD1. The CDR3 has 13 residues. Germline CDR1 SGHRS, CDR2 YFSETQ. V lost 2 bases to trimming and J lost 8 bases; unmatched junction nucleotides: 4. CDR3 sequence (DNA): TGCGCCAGCAGCTTAATAGGACAGGGGGAAGCTTTCTTT. This encodes CASSLIGQGEAFF.

The chain employs TRBV18 and TRBJ1-1; perhaps TRBD1 as D (5 bases). The CDR3 loop spans 15 amino acids. Germline CDR1 KGHSH, CDR2 LQKENI. Trimming took 2 bases from V and 0 from J, leaving 10 bases between them. CDR3 nucleotide sequence: TGTGCCAGCTCACCATTCGGGGGGATGAACACTGAAGCTTTCTTT. This encodes CASSPFGGMNTEAFF.

The chain has TRBV5-1 and TRBJ1-2; possibly TRBD1 for D (5 bases). Between the trimmed V and J ends, which lost 4 bases and 6 bases, there was a span of 22 bases. CDR3 length: 16 amino acids. The germline CDR1 and CDR2 sequences are SGHRS and YFSETQ. The CDR3 DNA sequence: TGCGCCAGCAGCGGAGGGCAGGGCTTGTTCTTGGATGGCTACACCTTC. It encodes CASSGGQGLFLDGYTF.

The genes are TRBV7-9 and TRBJ2-7; D unresolved. The CDR3 spans 12 residues. The germline V and J ends were trimmed by 4 bases and 3 bases, with 7 bases remaining between them. Per germline, CDR1 SEHNR and CDR2 FQNEAQ (reference sequence). CDR3 amino acids: CASSSLYYEQYF. CDR3 in DNA: TGTGCCAGCAGCTCCCTTTACTACGAGCAGTACTTC.

The chain joins TRBV18 to TRBJ2-5, with 12 nucleotides matching TRBD1. This CDR3 contains 16 residues. The germline V gene encodes CDR1 KGHSH and CDR2 LQKENI. V lost 6 bases, J lost 4 bases, and 9 bases stayed unmatched. The CDR3 sequence: CASSPPGQGASETQYF. The CDR3 coding sequence is TGTGCCAGCTCCCCTCCGGGACAGGGGGCTTCAGAGACCCAGTACTTC.

This chain uses TRBV29-1 with TRBJ2-7, with D possibly being TRBD1 (6 bases). The CDR3 length is 11 residues. Germline loops: CDR1 SQVTM, CDR2 ANQGSEA. Trimming removed 6 bases at V and 5 bases at J, with 11 bases between. CDR3 loop: CSVQGNDEQYF. In DNA form, the CDR3 reads TGCAGCGTCCAGGGGAACGACGAGCAGTACTTC.

This chain uses TRBV5-1 with TRBJ1-6, with 7 bases lining up with TRBD1. The CDR3 runs to 15 residues. Germline-derived CDR1 and CDR2 are SGHRS and YFSETQ. Trimming removed 0 bases from V and 10 bases from J; junction bases left unmatched: 7. The CDR3 protein is CASSLGDSFYSPLHF. CDR3 coding DNA: TGCGCCAGCAGCTTGGGGGACAGTTTTTACTCACCCCTCCACTTT.